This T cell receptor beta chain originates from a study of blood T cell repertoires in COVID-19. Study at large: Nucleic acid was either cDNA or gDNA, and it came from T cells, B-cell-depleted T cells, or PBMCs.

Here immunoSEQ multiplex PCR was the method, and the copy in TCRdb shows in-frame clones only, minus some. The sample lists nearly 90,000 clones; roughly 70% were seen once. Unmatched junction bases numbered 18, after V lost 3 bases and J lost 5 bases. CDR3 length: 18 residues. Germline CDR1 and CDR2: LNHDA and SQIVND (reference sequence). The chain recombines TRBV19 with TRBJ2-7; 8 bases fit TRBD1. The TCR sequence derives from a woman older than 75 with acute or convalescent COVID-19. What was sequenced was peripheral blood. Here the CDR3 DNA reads TGTGCCAGTAGTATCGGAGGGGGGTACACAGGGGGTACCCACGAGCAGTACTTC. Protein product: CASSIGGGYTGGTHEQYF.